What follows are 8 T cell receptor beta chains derived from one specimen sequenced in a study of blood T cell repertoires in COVID-19. Only in-frame clones appear in the TCRdb table, and some are missing; sequencing was by immunoSEQ multiplex PCR. The sample records 300,000 to 400,000 clones, 88% being singletons. Sequencing was carried out using peripheral blood. The receptors originated from a woman in her seventies with COVID-19, enrolled during active disease.

V is TRBV28 and J is TRBJ1-1; D remains unclear. The germline V and J ends were trimmed by 3 bases and 4 bases, with 15 bases remaining between them. The CDR3 is made up of 15 amino acids. CDR1 and CDR2 (germline): MDHEN, SYDVKM. The CDR3 bases are TGTGCCAGCAGTTTGGACTCGAGAACGAGCACTGAAGCTTTCTTT. As protein: CASSLDSRTSTEAFF.

The chain employs TRBV21-1 and TRBJ1-5; TRBD1 is the table's D call, not checked against the DNA. TRBV21-1 is a recognized pseudogene. The CDR3 runs 18 residues. The CDR3 bases are TGTGCCAGCGGCACCCCCGGGACAGGCGTTCGATCTCCTCAGCCCCAGCATTTT. Its translation: CASGTPGTGVRSPQPQHF.

This clone is a singleton in its sample. The V and J genes are TRBV7-8 and TRBJ2-5; D is possibly TRBD2 (5 bases). This CDR3 is built from 21 residues. Germline CDR1 reads SGHVS; CDR2 reads FQNEAQ. The germline V and J ends were trimmed by 4 bases and 3 bases, with 33 bases remaining between them. The CDR3 DNA follows: TGTGCCAGCAGCTCAGACCCTCCTAAAGTTGAAGAAGGAGCGGAGGAAGAGACCCAGTACTTC. It encodes CASSSDPPKVEEGAEEETQYF.

The chain links TRBV7-6 to TRBJ1-4; no clear D. Between the trimmed V and J ends, which lost 4 bases and 5 bases, there was a span of 11 bases. CDR1 is SGHVS, CDR2 FNYEAQ, per germline. The CDR3 runs 14 residues. The CDR3 is CASSWGGPNEKLFF. CDR3 nucleotide sequence: TGTGCCAGCAGCTGGGGAGGCCCGAATGAAAAACTGTTTTTT.

This clone was counted once. The chain carries TRBV5-1 and TRBJ1-2; D is uncertain. CDR1 SGHRS and CDR2 YFSETQ come from the germline V gene. The CDR3 spans 13 residues. Trimming left V 2 bases short and J 1 base short, with 6 bases between. The CDR3 DNA is TGCGCCAGCAGCTTCGGGTTTAACTATGGCTACACCTTC. This codes for CASSFGFNYGYTF.

The V gene is TRBV19, the J gene TRBJ2-7, with 10 bases fitting TRBD2. The CDR3 has 15 amino acids. Per the germline V gene, CDR1 is LNHDA and CDR2 is SQIVND (reference sequence). Germline trimming cut 3 bases from V and 3 bases from J; bases unmatched to any gene: 5. The DNA of the CDR3 is TGTGCCAGTAGTATTAGCGGGGGGCAGCGCTACGAGCAGTACTTC. Its protein is CASSISGGQRYEQYF.

The chain recombines TRBV9 with TRBJ1-1; D may be TRBD1 (5 bases). The CDR3 runs to 15 residues. Germline values: CDR1 SGDLS, CDR2 YYNGEE. V dropped 0 bases and J dropped 4 bases, with 13 bases sitting between them. The CDR3: CASSVGWGGSTEAFF. The CDR3 nucleotides read TGTGCCAGCAGCGTAGGGTGGGGGGGATCCACTGAAGCTTTCTTT. Looking up the rest from reference TRBV9 and TRBJ1-1 gives the full variable domain: DSGVTQTPKHLITATGQRVTLRCSPRSGDLSVYWYQQSLDQGLQFLIQYYNGEERAKGNILERFSAQQFPDLHSELNLSSLELGDSALYFCASSVGWGGSTEAFFGQGTRLTVV.

The rearrangement links TRBV18 to TRBJ1-1, with 7 bases lining up with TRBD1. There are 13 residues in the CDR3. Per germline, CDR1 KGHSH and CDR2 LQKENI. V was pared by 1 base and J by 7 bases, with 3 bases of the junction left unmatched. The CDR3 sequence: CASSPLDRVEAFF. In DNA form, the CDR3 reads TGTGCCAGCTCACCACTCGACAGGGTTGAAGCTTTCTTT.